This T cell receptor beta chain was sequenced during a study of OX40 agonist ivuxolimab in advanced cancers. At the level of the whole study: Ivuxolimab, which targeted the costimulatory receptor OX40 (CD134), was an agonistic, fully human IgG2 monoclonal antibody. Intravenous ivuxolimab was administered to patients every 2 weeks at six dose levels: 0.01, 0.1, 0.3, 1.5, 3 and 10 mg/kg. Among the approximately 54 dose-escalation patients, around 19 had hepatocellular carcinoma, approximately 15 melanoma, 9 renal cell carcinoma and 9 head and neck cancer. In the dose-escalation cohort, 82.7% of patients were male, and the mean age was approximately 60 years, with a range of 23 to 79. Prior anti-PD-1, anti-PD-L1 or anti-CTLA-4 therapy was permitted, and approximately 42% of dose-escalation patients had received checkpoint inhibitors. Partial responses occurred in three dose-escalation patients: two with cutaneous melanoma and one with hepatocellular carcinoma. The purpose of peripheral TCRbeta sequencing was to test whether ivuxolimab changed TCR sequence diversity and led to clonal T-cell expansion. The paper reports the monotherapy dose-escalation portion (N = 52 patients) of the phase I ivuxolimab trial.

The germline ends are 0 bases apart after V is trimmed by 1 base and J by 1 base. From cysteine to phenylalanine, the CDR3 is 12 amino acids long. This entry keeps only the CDR3 DNA: 36 bases, framed from base 1. CDR1 and CDR2 are drawn from the germline V gene: SGDLS, YYNGEE. As regards this clone: Its antigen remains undetermined. No base quality values were provided; no much bigger clone lies one nucleotide off.

The paper as a whole reports these results and caveats: Which antigens the clonally expanded peripheral T cells were specific for was not determined. At doses of 0.1 to 3.0 mg/kg, clonal expansion of both CD4+ and CD8+ blood T cells was observed from baseline to week 6. Low levels of normalized T-cell clonal expansion were also seen in some patients who did not respond. In partial responders in the 0.1-3.0 mg/kg groups, normalized peripheral clonal expansion was found to be among the lowest, especially among CD8+ T cells. After ivuxolimab, more expanded clones were found on average in CD8+ T cells than in CD4+ T cells.

Patients with autoimmune disease history or receiving systemic immunosuppression were excluded from the trial. Peripheral blood for TCR sequencing was collected from all dose cohorts at baseline, on cycle 4 day 1, and on cycle 7 day 1. Samples came from an open-label, multicenter, first-in-human phase I dose-escalation trial of ivuxolimab. Adults with locally advanced or metastatic melanoma, renal cell carcinoma, hepatocellular carcinoma or head and neck squamous cell carcinoma were enrolled in the trial. Before TCR sequencing, CD4+ T cells and CD8+ T cells were sorted from peripheral blood as separate populations. Genomic DNA was isolated from the sorted cells so that the TCRbeta CDR3 region could be sequenced. The immunoSEQ Assay was used to sequence the TCRbeta CDR3 regions. The clones in this table, taken by TCRdb from immuneACCESS, are in-frame only. Not every clone is retained; where verified, under half of the shortfall comes from an unresolved V gene, and the cause of the rest is unknown. Across this sample there are approximately 48,000 clones, with 80% seen only once. Jointly, the top ten make up about 3.9% of the sample.

The sequence was collected from an adult with an advanced solid tumor such as melanoma, head and neck, liver or kidney cancer. The material sequenced was CD4+ or CD8+ T cells sorted from blood, taken in a trial of the OX40 agonist ivuxolimab. This chain is built from TRBV9 and TRBJ1-3; no D segment can be confidently identified. CDR3 reads: CASSVSGNTIYF. The nucleotide sequence reads TGTGCCAGCAGCGTATCTGGAAACACCATATATTTT. When the CDR3 is completed using the reference TRBV9 and TRBJ1-3 genes on either side, the full variable domain is DSGVTQTPKHLITATGQRVTLRCSPRSGDLSVYWYQQSLDQGLQFLIQYYNGEERAKGNILERFSAQQFPDLHSELNLSSLELGDSALYFCASSVSGNTIYFGEGSWLTVV.